What follows are 5 T cell receptor beta chains derived from one specimen sequenced in a study of cytomegalovirus exposure and HLA in healthy donors. The PCR ran on 60 Vbeta and 13 Jbeta primers. The assay was immunoSEQ multiplex PCR, and TCRdb's table has in-frame clones only and misses some. This sample carries some 110,000 clones, around four fifths of them seen once, and the ten largest clones take under 2%. Sequenced material: PBMCs. These receptors were obtained from a woman aged 40 to 50 in good health and CMV-seronegative.

In this sample, this clone turned up once. V usage is TRBV7-6 and J usage is TRBJ2-7, with D tentatively TRBD1 (5 bases). Germline CDR1 is SGHVS and CDR2 is FNYEAQ. V lost 1 base, J lost 6 bases, and 10 bases lay in between. The CDR3 spans 13 residues. The CDR3 loop is CASSLVGQREQYF. The CDR3 DNA reads as TGTGCCAGCAGCTTAGTGGGGCAGCGCGAGCAGTACTTC.

The V gene is TRBV27, the J gene TRBJ2-1; 9 bases line up with TRBD1. The germline V gene encodes CDR1 MNHEY and CDR2 SMNVEV (reference sequence). The CDR3 sequence is 14 residues long. Germline trimming cut 7 bases from V and 2 bases from J; bases unmatched to any gene: 3. The CDR3 region has the DNA TGTGCCAGCAACCGACAGGGGGCCTACAATGAGCAGTTCTTC. Residues: CASNRQGAYNEQFF.

This clone was observed a handful of times. The gene calls are TRBV7-9 and TRBJ2-7; 9 bases align to TRBD1. The CDR3 covers 19 residues. The V and J ends lost 5 bases and 4 bases, in that order; junction bases with no gene match: 21. Germline-derived CDR1 and CDR2 are SEHNR and FQNEAQ (reference sequence). The CDR3 sequence: CASSPHPRDRVGKLYEQYF. CDR3 nucleotide sequence: TGTGCCAGCAGCCCCCACCCGCGGGACAGGGTTGGTAAGTTGTACGAGCAGTACTTC.

The gene calls are TRBV25-1 and TRBJ2-1; D remains ambiguous. Germline CDR1 is MGHDK and CDR2 is SYGVNS. The CDR3 length is 15 residues. V was trimmed by 1 base and J by 7 bases, leaving 14 bases between them. DNA of the CDR3: TGTGCCAGCAGTGAATTGGCAGCGTTCTCGAATGAGCAGTTCTTC. It codes for CASSELAAFSNEQFF.

The chain joins TRBV4-3 to TRBJ1-5; the D is unclear. The V gene lost 1 base and the J gene lost 7 bases, with 11 bases spanning the gap. Germline CDR1 is LGHNA and CDR2 is YSLEER. This CDR3 has 14 residues. CDR3 amino acids: CASSQVRGGQPQHF. Written as DNA, the CDR3 is TGCGCCAGCAGCCAAGTCCGGGGAGGACAGCCCCAGCATTTT.